This TCR beta chain was captured in a study of OX40 agonist ivuxolimab in advanced cancers. Clones were read by immunoSEQ multiplex PCR, and TCRdb kept only the in-frame ones, dropping some. The repertoire holds 30,000 to 35,000 clones, with 65% to 85% as singletons. This CDR3 has 14 amino acids. Germline CDR1 reads SNHLY; CDR2 reads FYNNEI. J was trimmed by 8 bases and V by 1 base; bases with no gene match: 5. The source material was CD4+ or CD8+ T cells sorted from blood, sampled in a trial of the OX40 agonist ivuxolimab. The receptor was isolated from an adult with an advanced solid tumor such as melanoma, head and neck, liver or kidney cancer. J is TRBJ2-4 and V is TRBV2; 7 bases match TRBD1. The CDR3 is CASSEEQGRHIQYF. The CDR3 DNA follows: TGTGCCAGCAGTGAAGAACAGGGGCGACACATTCAGTACTTC. The full variable domain, with the rest looked up from reference TRBV2 and TRBJ2-4, is EPEVTQTPSHQVTQMGQEVILRCVPISNHLYFYWYRQILGQKVEFLVSFYNNEISEKSEIFDDQFSVERPDGSNFTLKIRSTKLEDSAMYFCASSEEQGRHIQYFGAGTRLSVL.